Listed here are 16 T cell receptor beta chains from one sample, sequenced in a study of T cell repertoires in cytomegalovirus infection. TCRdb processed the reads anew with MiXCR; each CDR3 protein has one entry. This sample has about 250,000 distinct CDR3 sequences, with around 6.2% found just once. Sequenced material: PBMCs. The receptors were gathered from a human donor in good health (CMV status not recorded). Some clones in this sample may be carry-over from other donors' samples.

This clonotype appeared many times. The DNA of the CDR3 is TGTGCCAGCATATCAGACAGTGCTATTACTGAAGCTTTCTTT. Its translation: CASISDSAITEAFF. The V and J genes are TRBV6-2 or TRBV6-3 and TRBJ1-1, with D perhaps matching TRBD1 (5 bases). The CDR3 has 14 residues. The V gene lost 7 bases and the J gene lost 5 bases, with 17 bases spanning the gap. In germline, CDR1 is MNHEY, CDR2 SVGEGT.

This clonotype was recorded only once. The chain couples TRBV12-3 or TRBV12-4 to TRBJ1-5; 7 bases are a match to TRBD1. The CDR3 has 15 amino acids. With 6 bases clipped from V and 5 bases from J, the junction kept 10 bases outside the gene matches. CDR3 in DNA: TGTGCCAGCAGCGAGGGACAGAGTCCCCATCAGCCCCAGCATTTT. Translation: CASSEGQSPHQPQHF.

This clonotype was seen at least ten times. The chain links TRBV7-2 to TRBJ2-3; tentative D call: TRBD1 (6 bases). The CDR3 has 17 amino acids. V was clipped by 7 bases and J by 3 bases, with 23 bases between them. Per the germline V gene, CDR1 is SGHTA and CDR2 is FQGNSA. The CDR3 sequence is CASTNLQGMIATDTQYF. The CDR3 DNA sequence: TGTGCCAGCACTAACCTACAGGGAATGATAGCGACAGATACGCAGTATTTT.

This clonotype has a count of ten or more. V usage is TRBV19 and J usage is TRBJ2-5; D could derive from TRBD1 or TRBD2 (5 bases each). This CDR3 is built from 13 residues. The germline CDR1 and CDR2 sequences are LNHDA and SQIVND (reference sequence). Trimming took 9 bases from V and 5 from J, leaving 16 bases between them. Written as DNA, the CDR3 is TGTGCCAGCAATGGGGGTCTCGGGGAGACCCAGTACTTC. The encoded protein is CASNGGLGETQYF.

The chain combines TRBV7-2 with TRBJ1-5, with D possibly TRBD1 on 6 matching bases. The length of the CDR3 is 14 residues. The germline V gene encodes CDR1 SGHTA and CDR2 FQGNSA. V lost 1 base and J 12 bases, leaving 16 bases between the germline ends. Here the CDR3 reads CASSLGTASEHQHF. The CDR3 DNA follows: TGTGCCAGCAGCTTAGGGACAGCGAGTGAGCACCAGCATTTT.

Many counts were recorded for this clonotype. This CDR3 reads CSALDRGDYEQYF. The CDR3 bases are TGCAGTGCCCTGGACAGGGGAGACTACGAGCAGTACTTC. The rearrangement links TRBV20-1 to TRBJ2-7; 9 bases agree with TRBD1. The CDR3 is 13 amino acids. Germline CDR1 reads DFQATT; CDR2 reads SNEGSKA (reference sequence). The V segment lost 6 bases and the J segment 3 bases; nucleotides outside the gene matches: 6.

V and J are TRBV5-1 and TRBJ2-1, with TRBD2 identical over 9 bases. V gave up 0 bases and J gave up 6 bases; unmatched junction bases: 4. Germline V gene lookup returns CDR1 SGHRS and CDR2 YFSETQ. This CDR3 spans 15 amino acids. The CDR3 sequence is CASSLELAGGNEQFF. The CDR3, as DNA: TGCGCCAGCAGCTTGGAACTAGCGGGCGGCAATGAGCAGTTCTTC.

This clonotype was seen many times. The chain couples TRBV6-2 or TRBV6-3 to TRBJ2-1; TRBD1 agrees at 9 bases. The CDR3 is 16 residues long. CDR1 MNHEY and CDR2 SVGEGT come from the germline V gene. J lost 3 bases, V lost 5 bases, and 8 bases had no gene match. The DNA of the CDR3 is TGTGCCAGCAGTAGAACAGGGGGCGGATACTACAATGAGCAGTTCTTC. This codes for CASSRTGGGYYNEQFF.

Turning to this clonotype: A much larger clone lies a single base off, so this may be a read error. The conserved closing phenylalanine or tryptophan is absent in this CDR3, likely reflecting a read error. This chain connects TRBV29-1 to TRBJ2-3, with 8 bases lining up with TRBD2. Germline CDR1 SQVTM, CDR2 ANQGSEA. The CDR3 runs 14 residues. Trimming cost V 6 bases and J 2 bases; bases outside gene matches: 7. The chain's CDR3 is CSVPGRGVTDTQYL. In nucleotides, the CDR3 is TGCAGCGTCCCTGGGCGGGGGGTCACAGATACGCAGTATCTT.

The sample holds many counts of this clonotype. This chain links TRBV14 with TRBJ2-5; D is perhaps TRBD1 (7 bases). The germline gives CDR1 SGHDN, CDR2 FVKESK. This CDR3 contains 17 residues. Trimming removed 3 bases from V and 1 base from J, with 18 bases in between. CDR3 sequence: CASSQSDRLRGQETQYF. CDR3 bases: TGTGCCAGCAGCCAGTCGGACAGGTTGCGGGGCCAAGAGACCCAGTACTTC. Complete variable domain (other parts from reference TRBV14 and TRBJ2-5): EAGVTQFPSHSVIEKGQTVTLRCDPISGHDNLYWYRRVMGKEIKFLLHFVKESKQDESGMPNNRFLAERTGGTYSTLKVQPAELEDSGVYFCASSQSDRLRGQETQYFGPGTRLLVL.

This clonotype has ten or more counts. Here the CDR3 DNA reads TGTGCCAGCACCACAGCCAAGAACACTGAAGCTTTCTTT. Its protein is CASTTAKNTEAFF. This rearrangement joins TRBV2 to TRBJ1-1; D is uncertain. V was trimmed by 7 bases and J by 1 base, leaving 10 bases between them. Germline values: CDR1 SNHLY, CDR2 FYNNEI. The CDR3 is 13 residues long. Full variable domain (missing parts from reference TRBV2 and TRBJ1-1): EPEVTQTPSHQVTQMGQEVILRCVPISNHLYFYWYRQILGQKVEFLVSFYNNEISEKSEIFDDQFSVERPDGSNFTLKIRSTKLEDSAMYFCASTTAKNTEAFFGQGTRLTVV.

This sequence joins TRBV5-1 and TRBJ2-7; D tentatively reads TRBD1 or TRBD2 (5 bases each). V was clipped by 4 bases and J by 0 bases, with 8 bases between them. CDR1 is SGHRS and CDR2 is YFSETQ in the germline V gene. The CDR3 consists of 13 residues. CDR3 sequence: CASSRDPSYEQYF. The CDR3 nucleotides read TGCGCCAGCAGCCGGGACCCCTCCTACGAGCAGTACTTC.

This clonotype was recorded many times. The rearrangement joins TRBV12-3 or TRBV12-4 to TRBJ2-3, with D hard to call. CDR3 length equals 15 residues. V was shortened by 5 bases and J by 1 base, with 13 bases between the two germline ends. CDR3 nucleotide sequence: TGTGCCAGCAGTCCGACCCCAGTAGGCACAGATACGCAGTATTTT. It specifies CASSPTPVGTDTQYF.

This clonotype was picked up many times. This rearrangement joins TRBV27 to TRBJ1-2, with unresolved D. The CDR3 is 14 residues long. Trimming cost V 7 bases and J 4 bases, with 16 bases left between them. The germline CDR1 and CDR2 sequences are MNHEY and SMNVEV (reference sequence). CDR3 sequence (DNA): TGTGCCAGCACCGCCGGAGCAGGACTCTATGGCTACACCTTC. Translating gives CASTAGAGLYGYTF.

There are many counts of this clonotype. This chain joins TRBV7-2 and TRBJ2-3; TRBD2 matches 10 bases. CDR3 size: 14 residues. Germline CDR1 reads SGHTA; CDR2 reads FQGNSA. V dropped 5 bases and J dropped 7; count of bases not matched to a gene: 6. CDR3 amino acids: CASSGVAGGYTQYF. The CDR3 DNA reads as TGTGCCAGCAGCGGAGTAGCGGGGGGATATACGCAGTATTTT.

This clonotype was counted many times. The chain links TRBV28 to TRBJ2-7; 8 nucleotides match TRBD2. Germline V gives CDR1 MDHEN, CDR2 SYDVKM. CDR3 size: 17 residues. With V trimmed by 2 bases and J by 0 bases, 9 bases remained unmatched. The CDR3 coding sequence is TGTGCCAGCAGTTTACCGGGGGGGGGGACTAGCTCCTACGAGCAGTACTTC. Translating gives CASSLPGGGTSSYEQYF.